These T cell receptor beta chains were read from a single sample in a study of patients and donors after allogeneic stem cell transplantation. TCRdb ran MiXCR on the RT-PCR reads and lists one entry per CDR3 protein. The sample yields 410,000 or so distinct CDR3 sequences, more than 15% seen once. Sequences were obtained from blood, either unsorted or a sorted T cell fraction (not recorded which). These receptors came from a human donor who was either an allogeneic HSCT recipient or a stem cell or donor lymphocyte infusion donor (not recorded which). It is not recorded whose cells these are; they may come from a transplant donor. The CDR3 runs from the conserved cysteine through the conserved F or W. The order of the fields is clone size, V gene, D gene, J gene, CDR3 DNA, CDR3 protein. The D gene is left open where the match is weak. Clone size appears in some rows only: once, few, many, or a class for an expanded clone.

-,TRBV20-1,TRBD2,TRBJ2-5,TGCAGTGCTATCGGGGTCGGCGGGAGGAGGTACCAAGAGACCCAGTACTTC,CSAIGVGGRRYQETQYF
few,TRBV18,TRBD2,TRBJ2-7,TGTGCCAGCTCACCAAGCGGGACTAGGGTCTCCTACGAGCAGTACTTC,CASSPSGTRVSYEQYF
-,TRBV6-5,TRBD1,TRBJ1-2,TGTGCCAGCAGTTACGTCCAGGGGGAAGACTATGGCTACACCTTC,CASSYVQGEDYGYTF
-,TRBV2,-,TRBJ2-3,TGTGCCAGCGGGATTCCTCGTGGTAGCACAGATACGCAGTATTTT,CASGIPRGSTDTQYF
many,TRBV5-1,-,TRBJ2-7,TGCGCCAGCAGCTTGCGGCCCTACGAGCAGTACTTC,CASSLRPYEQYF
-,TRBV7-2,TRBD1,TRBJ2-1,TGTGCCAGCAGCTTAAGGGGACAGCAGTACAATGAGCAGTTCTTC,CASSLRGQQYNEQFF
few,TRBV12-3/TRBV12-4,TRBD2,TRBJ2-1,TGTGCCAGCAGTCTACGTAGCGGGAGCTCCTACAATGAGCAGTTCTTC,CASSLRSGSSYNEQFF
few,TRBV6-1,-,TRBJ2-2,TGTGCCAGCAGTGTGGGACACTCCACCGGGGAGCTGTTTTTT,CASSVGHSTGELFF
-,TRBV6-1,TRBD1,TRBJ2-7,TGTGCCAGCAGTGCCGGGACAGACTCCTACGAGCAGTACTTC,CASSAGTDSYEQYF
many,TRBV4-2,TRBD1,TRBJ2-7,TGTGCCAGCAGCCCAGCGGACAGGACCTACGAGCAGTACTTC,CASSPADRTYEQYF
few,TRBV6-4,-,TRBJ2-1,TGTGCCAGCAGTCCGTCCGAGGTGACGGGCTCCTACAATGAGCAGTTCTTC,CASSPSEVTGSYNEQFF
few,TRBV12-3/TRBV12-4,TRBD1,TRBJ1-4,TGTGCCAGCAGTTTCGACAGGGGGGAACTGTTTTTT,CASSFDRGELFF
many,TRBV5-1,-,TRBJ2-1,TGCGCCAGCAGACCAAAGCGGACTTCCTCCTACAATGAGCAGTTCTTC,CASRPKRTSSYNEQFF
many,TRBV4-1,-,TRBJ2-3,TGCGCCAGCAGCCTAGACGGTAGCACAGATACGCAGTATTTT,CASSLDGSTDTQYF
few,TRBV24-1,-,TRBJ2-1,TGTGCCACCAGCCCAGGGGCGGGAGCTTCTGGCTACAATGAGCAGTTCTTC,CATSPGAGASGYNEQFF
-,TRBV15,TRBD1,TRBJ1-2,TGTGCCACCAGCAGAGACAACAGGGGTGGCTACACCTTC,CATSRDNRGGYTF
few,TRBV6-1,TRBD2,TRBJ2-5,TGTGCCAGCAGCCCCACCGGACTAGCGGGAAGAGAGACCCAGTACTTC,CASSPTGLAGRETQYF
-,TRBV10-3,TRBD1,TRBJ1-1,TGTGCCATCAGTGAGCCATACAGGGGGCGCGTGAACACTGAAGCTTTCTTT,CAISEPYRGRVNTEAFF
many,TRBV12-3/TRBV12-4,-,TRBJ1-1,TGTGCCAGCACCCCCCGAGGGACGAACACTGAAGCTTTCTTT,CASTPRGTNTEAFF
-,TRBV4-1,-,TRBJ2-7,TGCGCCAGCAGCCAAGCCCTACATGGCTCCTACGAGCAGTACTTC,CASSQALHGSYEQYF
-,TRBV5-1,-,TRBJ2-1,TGCGCCAGCAGCTCCCCTCTGGACGCCCTATACAATGAGCAGTTCTTC,CASSSPLDALYNEQFF
-,TRBV25-1,-,TRBJ1-2,TGTGCCAGCAGTGAATATACCAGCTACTATGGCTACACCTTC,CASSEYTSYYGYTF
-,TRBV13,TRBD2,TRBJ2-5,TGTGCCAGCAGCTCGATAGCGGGGGGCAAGACCCAGTACTTC,CASSSIAGGKTQYF
-,TRBV27,-,TRBJ1-1,TGTGCCAGCAGTTTTACCACGGGGACTGAAGCTTTCTTT,CASSFTTGTEAFF
-,TRBV6-1,-,TRBJ2-2,TGTGCCAGCAGTGGGCAGGGCCCTCCCGGGGAGCTGTTTTTT,CASSGQGPPGELFF
many,TRBV24-1,TRBD1,TRBJ2-3,TGTGCCACCAGTGATTCAGGACAGGGAGCGGATACGCAGTATTTT,CATSDSGQGADTQYF
many,TRBV24-1,-,TRBJ2-1,TGTGCCACCAGTGATCCTAGCGCTCGCTCCTACAATGAGCAGTTCTTC,CATSDPSARSYNEQFF
many,TRBV20-1,TRBD2,TRBJ2-3,TGCAGTGCATTTAGCGGGGCTGGGGCAGATACGCAGTATTTT,CSAFSGAGADTQYF
-,TRBV6-1,-,TRBJ2-2,TGTGCCAGCAGCCCAGATGTCGAGGACAGTTGGGGGTCGCTGTTTTTT,CASSPDVEDSWGSLFF
-,TRBV30,-,TRBJ2-7,TGTGCCTGGAACGTTGGAGACTACGAGCAGTACTTC,CAWNVGDYEQYF
-,TRBV28,-,TRBJ1-1,TGTGCCAGCAGTAGGATGGGACGCCTGAACACTGAAGCTTTCTTT,CASSRMGRLNTEAFF
few,TRBV7-6,-,TRBJ2-1,TGTGCCAGCAGCTTAGTTCAGGGGACGGGTGAGCAGTTCTTC,CASSLVQGTGEQFF
few,TRBV25-1,-,TRBJ2-1,TGTGCCAGCAGTCGAGGGGGCGGGAGGACACACTACAATGAGCAGTTCTTC,CASSRGGGRTHYNEQFF
-,TRBV7-6,TRBD1,TRBJ1-1,TGTGCCAGCAGCTTAAAATTAAAGGGGGCGCGTACAGAAGCTTTCTTT,CASSLKLKGARTEAFF
-,TRBV2,-,TRBJ1-1,TGTGCCAGCAGTGAAACTGGGGTCCCTGGCACTGAAGCTTTCTTT,CASSETGVPGTEAFF
few,TRBV2,-,TRBJ2-2,TGTGCCAGCAATCCAGCCGACACCGGGGAGCTGTTTTTT,CASNPADTGELFF
-,TRBV29-1,TRBD1,TRBJ1-2,TGCAGCGTTGAAGGCGAGACAGGGGGCCATGGCTACACCTTC,CSVEGETGGHGYTF
few,TRBV12-3/TRBV12-4,-,TRBJ1-6,TGTGCCAGCAGGATAGGGGGATTAAGATCACCCCTCCACTTT,CASRIGGLRSPLHF
-,TRBV29-1,TRBD1,TRBJ1-2,TGCAGCGTTGAGCGGGACAGGGGTGGCTACACCTTC,CSVERDRGGYTF
few,TRBV6-5,TRBD1,TRBJ1-1,TGTGCCAGCAGTTTTCGACAGGGAGCAAGAGCTTTCTTT,CASSFRQGARAFF
few,TRBV4-1,-,TRBJ1-2,TGCGCCAGCAGCCACACTCACTATGGCTACACCTTC,CASSHTHYGYTF
few,TRBV9,TRBD1,TRBJ2-7,TGTGCCAGCGGACAGGGGCCCCGGGGCGAGCAGTACTTC,CASGQGPRGEQYF
few,TRBV12-3/TRBV12-4,-,TRBJ1-5,TGTGCCAGCAGTTTTAGGGGCACCCTCAATCAGCCCCAGCATTTT,CASSFRGTLNQPQHF
-,TRBV28,-,TRBJ2-7,TGTGCCAGCACCCCCCCCGGGGGCCCACGGGAGCAGTACTTC,CASTPPGGPREQYF
many,TRBV6-5,-,TRBJ1-1,TGTGCCAGCAGTTACTCGAGGAGGGGGAACACTGAAGCTTTCTTT,CASSYSRRGNTEAFF
-,TRBV5-1,-,TRBJ1-2,TGCGCCAGCAGCTGGACCGCAGCAGGTCCCTATGGCTACACCTTC,CASSWTAAGPYGYTF
-,TRBV10-3,TRBD2,TRBJ2-1,TGTGCCATCAGTGAGTCGAAGGGAGGGAGCTACAATGAGCAGTTCTTC,CAISESKGGSYNEQFF
-,TRBV11-3,-,TRBJ2-7,TGTGCCAGCAGCTCGTACCTCTGGGCCGAGCAGTACTTC,CASSSYLWAEQYF
-,TRBV4-3,-,TRBJ1-5,TGCGCCAGCAGCCAAGCCTATGGGACCCTGAGGAGCAATCAGCCCCAGCATTTT,CASSQAYGTLRSNQPQHF
many,TRBV12-3/TRBV12-4,TRBD1,TRBJ2-2,TGTGCCAGCAGTTTATCTAGGGACAGGAACACCGGGGAGCTGTTTTTT,CASSLSRDRNTGELFF
-,TRBV24-1,-,TRBJ1-2,TGTGCCACCAGTGATTTCCGCGGGGAGCGGGGCTACACCTTC,CATSDFRGERGYTF
few,TRBV25-1,-,TRBJ2-3,TGTGCCAGCAGCCCCAGAGGGGGAGTTGGTACAGATACGCAGTATTTT,CASSPRGGVGTDTQYF
few,TRBV5-1,TRBD1,TRBJ1-2,TGCGCCAGCAGCTTGGCGGGACAGGCATCCGGAGGCTATGGCTACACCTTC,CASSLAGQASGGYGYTF
few,TRBV6-1,-,TRBJ2-3,TGTGCCAGCGGCAGGGATCGAGGGAGGAAGTCAGATACGCAGTATTTT,CASGRDRGRKSDTQYF